This entry lists 19 T cell receptor beta chains sequenced from one sample in a study of blood T cells in healthy people across ages (dated by TCRdb to between 2014 and 2016). Library preparation was by 5' RACE. For sequencing, an Illumina HiSeq 2500 was employed. The second PCR ran for roughly 6 to 11 cycles and used a J-beta primer mix along with a sample-barcoded 5' primer. In TCRdb, the public reads were trimmed at Q25 with fastp and aligned with MiXCR, with productive beta chains retained. Every CDR3 protein is listed once, alongside the most common genes and DNA of its rows. This sample lists some 1.5 million distinct CDR3 sequences; approximately 42% were detected once. The ten top clones hold more than 4% of the sample. Sample: blood. These receptors were collected from a woman younger than 35 in good health.

This clonotype occurred a few times. The chain carries TRBV24-1 and TRBJ2-1; 8 nucleotides line up with TRBD1. Germline values: CDR1 KGHDR, CDR2 SFDVKD. This CDR3 is built from 13 residues. V shed 10 bases, J shed 3 bases, and the junction held 4 bases outside the gene matches. CDR3 sequence (DNA): TGTGCCACGCGACAGGGGAACTACAATGAGCAGTTCTTC. Translating gives CATRQGNYNEQFF.

V and J are TRBV18 and TRBJ1-5, with TRBD1 identical over 8 bases. The CDR3 sequence is 18 residues long. Per the germline V gene, CDR1 is KGHSH and CDR2 is LQKENI. V shed 3 bases, J shed 0 bases, and the junction held 10 bases outside the gene matches. CDR3 DNA sequence: TGTGCCAGCTCACCCCAGAGGACAGGGTGGACTAGCAATCAGCCCCAGCATTTT. Protein: CASSPQRTGWTSNQPQHF. The full variable domain, completed using reference TRBV18 and TRBJ1-5, is NAGVMQNPRHLVRRRGQEARLRCSPMKGHSHVYWYRQLPEEGLKFMVYLQKENIIDESGMPKERFSAEFPKEGPSILRIQQVVRGDSAAYFCASSPQRTGWTSNQPQHFGDGTRLSIL.

In DNA form, the CDR3 reads TGTGCCAGCAGTTACCTAGCGAGGCGGAATGAGCAGTACTTC. Translation: CASSYLARRNEQYF. V and J are TRBV6-2 or TRBV6-3 and TRBJ2-5; a possible D gene is TRBD2 (6 bases). Germline values: CDR1 MNHEY, CDR2 SVGEGT. The V end lost 2 bases, the J end lost 11 bases, and 18 bases lay between the germline ends. This CDR3 has 14 residues.

The gene calls are TRBV18 and TRBJ1-2, with 9 bases lining up with TRBD1. Germline CDR1 and CDR2: KGHSH and LQKENI. Germline trimming cut 6 bases from V and 6 bases from J; bases unmatched to any gene: 8. The CDR3 is 14 residues long. CDR3: CASSPTHRGHGYTF. The CDR3 nucleotides are TGTGCCAGCTCCCCTACTCACAGGGGGCATGGCTACACCTTC. The full variable domain, its missing parts supplied by reference TRBV18 and TRBJ1-2, is NAGVMQNPRHLVRRRGQEARLRCSPMKGHSHVYWYRQLPEEGLKFMVYLQKENIIDESGMPKERFSAEFPKEGPSILRIQQVVRGDSAAYFCASSPTHRGHGYTFGSGTRLTVV.

This clonotype has only a few counts. CDR3 in amino acids: CAVNNRDLNEQFF. The DNA for the CDR3 is TGTGCCGTCAACAATCGGGACCTAAATGAGCAGTTCTTC. The V gene is TRBV5-4, the J gene TRBJ2-1; possibly TRBD1 or TRBD2 for D (5 bases each). The CDR3 spans 13 residues. Germline CDR1 and CDR2: SGHNT and YYREEE (reference sequence). V was pared by 10 bases and J by 7 bases, with 18 bases between. Full variable domain (rest looked up from reference TRBV5-4 and TRBJ2-1): ETGVTQSPTHLIKTRGQQVTLRCSSQSGHNTVSWYQQALGQGPQFIFQYYREEENGRGNFPPRFSGLQFPNYSSELNVNALELDDSALYLCAVNNRDLNEQFFGPGTRLTVL.

The chain has TRBV3-1 and TRBJ2-4; D is uncertain. The end of the DNA aligns better with TRBJ2-7, so the J call may be wrong. Germline loops: CDR1 LGHDT, CDR2 YNNKEL (reference sequence). The CDR3 totals 12 residues. The CDR3 protein is CASSQSVDEQYF. The CDR3 DNA reads TGTGCCAGCAGCCAGTCGGTGGACGAGCAGTACTTC.

This chain uses TRBV7-9 with TRBJ1-1; D is undetermined. The CDR3 extends over 12 amino acids. V lost 5 bases and J lost 5, with 9 bases in between. Germline V gene lookup returns CDR1 SEHNR and CDR2 FQNEAQ (reference sequence). In nucleotides, the CDR3 is TGTGCCAGCAGCCCCCGCGAGACTGAAGCTTTCTTT. It specifies CASSPRETEAFF. Supplemented by reference TRBV7-9 and TRBJ1-1, the full variable domain reads DTGVSQNPRHKITKRGQNVTFRCDPISEHNRLYWYRQTLGQGPEFLTYFQNEAQLEKSRLLSDRFSAERPKGSFSTLEIQRTEQGDSAMYLCASSPRETEAFFGQGTRLTVV.

This clonotype was observed many times. V and J are TRBV4-3 and TRBJ2-3; D unresolved. Germline lookup yields CDR1 LGHNA and CDR2 YSLEER. V lost 3 bases, J lost 7 bases, and 2 bases lay in between. The CDR3 runs to 10 residues. The CDR3: CASSQNTQYF. CDR3 nucleotides: TGCGCCAGCAGCCAGAATACGCAGTATTTT.

The table lists this clonotype with a few counts. V and J are TRBV2 and TRBJ1-2, with D uncertain. The germline CDR1 and CDR2 sequences are SNHLY and FYNNEI. Trimming stripped 3 bases from V and 7 bases from J, with 9 bases between. The CDR3 extends over 12 amino acids. CDR3 in DNA: TGTGCCAGCAGTGATCATAGGGTTGGCTACACCTTC. The encoded protein is CASSDHRVGYTF.

The rearrangement uses TRBV3-1 and TRBJ2-6; D not certain. The CDR3 is 15 residues long. CDR1 LGHDT and CDR2 YNNKEL come from the germline V gene (reference sequence). Trimming removed 5 bases at V and 0 bases at J, with 8 bases between. CDR3 bases: TGTGCCAGCAGCAAACGTGCCTCTGGGGCCAACGTCCTGACTTTC. Translated: CASSKRASGANVLTF.

In its sample, this clonotype was seen once. The chain recombines TRBV15 with TRBJ2-5, with TRBD1 identical over 7 bases. Germline values: CDR1 LNHNV, CDR2 YYDKDF (reference sequence). Trimming removed 5 bases from V and 1 base from J; junction bases left unmatched: 4. This CDR3 is built from 14 residues. The CDR3, as DNA: TGTGCCACCAGCCAAGACAGGGTCCAAGAGACCCAGTACTTC. It encodes CATSQDRVQETQYF.

The V gene is TRBV7-9, the J gene TRBJ2-5, with D perhaps TRBD1 or TRBD2 (5 bases each). Germline-derived CDR1 and CDR2 are SEHNR and FQNEAQ (reference sequence). The CDR3 spans 14 residues. V was clipped by 5 bases and J by 11 bases, with 21 bases between them. CDR3 in DNA: TGTGCCAGCAGCAACGGGACCCGAAGAGGGGAGCAGTACTTC. Amino acid sequence: CASSNGTRRGEQYF.

The chain employs TRBV20-1 and TRBJ2-1; D may be TRBD2 (6 bases). The CDR3 length is 17 residues. The V end lost 3 bases, the J end lost 6 bases, and 24 bases lay between the germline ends. Germline CDR1 is DFQATT and CDR2 is SNEGSKA (reference sequence). The CDR3 DNA follows: TGCAGTGCTAGGTATCCGACCTTGGGGCCAGCGGGCAATGAGCAGTTCTTC. Protein sequence: CSARYPTLGPAGNEQFF.

The V gene is TRBV7-2, the J gene TRBJ2-1, with a weak D call TRBD2 (6 bases). CDR3 length: 15 residues. Germline V lookup: CDR1 SGHTA, CDR2 FQGNSA. The V end lost 7 bases, the J end lost 0 bases, and 13 bases lay between the germline ends. CDR3 loop: CASKIAESSYNEQFF. The CDR3 region has the DNA TGTGCCAGCAAAATAGCGGAATCCTCCTACAATGAGCAGTTCTTC.

V gene TRBV5-1 combines with J gene TRBJ2-3; D could derive from TRBD1 or TRBD2 (5 bases each). The V end lost 4 bases, the J end lost 0 bases, and 12 bases lay between the germline ends. Germline CDR1 reads SGHRS; CDR2 reads YFSETQ. The CDR3 spans 15 residues. CDR3 sequence reads: CASSAGTQSTDTQYF. CDR3 sequence (DNA): TGCGCCAGCAGCGCCGGGACCCAAAGCACAGATACGCAGTATTTT.

The genes are TRBV12-3 or TRBV12-4 and TRBJ2-2; D is uncertain. Trimming stripped 11 bases from V and 1 base from J, with 8 bases between. The CDR3 has 12 amino acids. The CDR3, as DNA: TGTGCCGCCGAGAAGAACACCGGGGAGCTGTTTTTT. It specifies CAAEKNTGELFF.

This clonotype came up many times. This chain uses TRBV29-1 with TRBJ1-2; D unresolved. Trimming cost V 4 bases and J 4 bases, with 13 bases left between them. This CDR3 region has 13 residues. Looked up from germline, CDR1 is SQVTM and CDR2 is ANQGSEA. The CDR3 DNA reads as TGCAGCGTTGTGAAGGACCCCAGCTATGGCTACACCTTC. Its protein is CSVVKDPSYGYTF. Using reference TRBV29-1 and TRBJ1-2 for the parts outside the CDR3, the full variable domain is SAVISQKPSRDICQRGTSLTIQCQVDSQVTMMFWYRQQPGQSLTLIATANQGSEATYESGFVIDKFPISRPNLTFSTLTVSNMSPEDSSIYLCSVVKDPSYGYTFGSGTRLTVV.

The chain uses TRBV7-2 and TRBJ2-5; the match to TRBD1 covers 9 bases. Gene TRBJ2-7 matches the end of the DNA better, so the J call may be wrong. The CDR3 loop spans 15 amino acids. Germline CDR1 reads SGHTA; CDR2 reads FQGNSA. The CDR3 DNA reads TGTGCCAGCAGCGTCATGGGACAGGGACGCGCCGAGCAGTACTTC. This translates into CASSVMGQGRAEQYF.

This clonotype was counted only a few times. For the CDR3, the DNA is TGCAGCGTCCCCTCCGGGGCGAACACTGAAGCTTTCTTT. This encodes CSVPSGANTEAFF. The genes are TRBV29-1 and TRBJ1-1, with D perhaps matching TRBD1 (5 bases). V shed 6 bases and J shed 1 base, with 12 bases lying between them. Germline CDR1 SQVTM, CDR2 ANQGSEA. The CDR3 consists of 13 residues.